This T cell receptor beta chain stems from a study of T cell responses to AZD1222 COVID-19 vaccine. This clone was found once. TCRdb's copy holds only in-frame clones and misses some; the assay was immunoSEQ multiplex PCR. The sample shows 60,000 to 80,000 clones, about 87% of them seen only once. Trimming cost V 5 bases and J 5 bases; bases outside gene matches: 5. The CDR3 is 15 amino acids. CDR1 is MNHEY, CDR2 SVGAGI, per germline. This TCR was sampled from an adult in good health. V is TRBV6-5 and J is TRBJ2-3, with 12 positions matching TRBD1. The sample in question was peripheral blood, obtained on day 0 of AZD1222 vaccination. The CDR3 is CASSQGQGAGDTQYF. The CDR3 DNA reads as TGTGCCAGCAGTCAGGGACAGGGGGCCGGAGATACGCAGTATTTT.